Here is one T cell receptor beta chain with its context. This sample was included in a study of T cell changes during pregnancy in multiple sclerosis. Method: immunoSEQ multiplex PCR; TCRdb's copy keeps in-frame clones and lacks some. The table records roughly 30,000 clones, around 90% of them present only once. The CDR3 contains 16 residues. Germline V gene lookup returns CDR1 MRHNA and CDR2 SNTAGT. The ends were cut back, 2 bases at V and 0 bases at J, with 12 bases in the middle. Sample: CD8+ T cells from peripheral blood mononuclear cells, taken before pregnancy. This clonotype was sampled from a female donor with multiple sclerosis, enrolled in a pregnancy study. The chain couples TRBV6-4 to TRBJ2-3; a possible D gene is TRBD1 (6 bases). CDR3 residues: CASSDLGQSSTDTQYF. The CDR3 DNA sequence: TGTGCCAGCAGTGACCTCGGACAGTCTAGCACAGATACGCAGTATTTT.